The entry that follows covers one TCR beta chain sequence. This clone has a single count. This clone's antigen is unknown. No base quality values were provided; no much bigger clone lies one nucleotide off. Per the publication, the treatment or condition label means: preoperative locoregional IRX-2 cytokine immunotherapy. The samples were obtained from a phase Ib study that tested preoperative, locoregional IRX-2 cytokine immunotherapy designed to prime immune responses. Patients with early-stage breast cancer who were given IRX-2 before surgery served as donors. The sample originates from a study of preoperative IRX-2 immunotherapy in early breast cancer (dated by TCRdb to 2018 to 2020). The library was generated by the immunoSEQ multiplex PCR assay. TCRdb obtained this table from immuneACCESS and retained in-frame rearrangements with V and J assigned. These tables miss some clones; where compared with another copy, unresolved V genes account for less than half of the shortfall, and the remainder is unexplained. Across this sample there are about 98,000 clones, with 70% to 90% seen only once. The top ten clonotypes cover roughly 1.9% of the sample.

V is cut by 2 bases and J by 1 base, and the space between the germline ends is 18 bases. The CDR3 runs 17 amino acids, cysteine and phenylalanine included. The DNA shown is the 51-base CDR3, in frame from base 1. The germline V gene encodes CDR1 MNHGY and CDR2 SAAAGT. The sequence derives from a human donor with breast cancer. The rearranged chain carries TRBV6-8 and TRBJ2-7; a tentative D match to TRBD1 spans 7 bases. The sample in question was tumor tissue, obtained after IRX-2 immunotherapy. The encoded CDR3 is CASSYGGTGTASYEQYF. The bases read TGTGCCAGCAGTTACGGGGGGACCGGGACAGCTTCCTACGAGCAGTACTTC.